The entry that follows covers one T cell receptor (beta chain) sequence. This entry is derived from a study of blood T cells in healthy people across ages. The V gene lost 5 bases and the J gene lost 4 bases, with 10 bases spanning the gap. CDR1 SGHTA and CDR2 FQGTGA come from the germline V gene. This CDR3 is 13 amino acids long. Primers used in a second PCR of about 6 to 11 cycles were a sample-barcoded 5' primer and a J-beta primer mix. One entry per CDR3 protein, called by TCRdb with MiXCR from the 5' RACE reads. The sample lists about 580,000 distinct CDR3 sequences, about 45% occurring once. Material for sequencing was blood. The source of this sequence is a man older than 75 in good health. The V call is TRBV7-3, the J call TRBJ2-3, with D hard to call. The CDR3: CASSAGSPDTQYF. In nucleotides, the CDR3 is TGTGCCAGCAGCGCCGGGTCCCCAGATACGCAGTATTTT. Using reference TRBV7-3 and TRBJ2-3 for the parts outside the CDR3, the full variable domain is GAGVSQTPSNKVTEKGKYVELRCDPISGHTALYWYRQSLGQGPEFLIYFQGTGAADDSGLPNDRFFAVRPEGSVSTLKIQRTERGDSAVYLCASSAGSPDTQYFGPGTRLTVL.